The 26 T cell receptor beta chains in this list originate from one sample, sequenced in a study of human T cells and chemical hapten exposure. TCRdb used MiXCR to reprocess the RACE reads, holding one entry per CDR3 protein. The profile shows 130,000 or so distinct CDR3 sequences, roughly 9% of them singletons. Time point meaning: healthy volunteer bleed at 2 weeks. Unfractionated whole blood was the source from which total RNA was extracted. Specimen: whole blood. Receptors originate from a male donor in good health. Some clones in this sample may be carry-over from other donors' samples.

This clonotype was detected only a few times. The genes are TRBV12-3 or TRBV12-4 and TRBJ1-5, with D possibly TRBD1 on 6 matching bases. V lost 0 bases to trimming and J lost 7 bases, with 10 bases between them. The CDR3 spans 14 residues. For the CDR3, the DNA is TGTGCCAGCAGTTTAGCTGGGGGCTACCAGCCCCAGCATTTT. This translates into CASSLAGGYQPQHF.

Ten or more counts support this clonotype. This sequence joins TRBV20-1 and TRBJ2-7; TRBD2 matches at 7 bases. V dropped 3 bases and J dropped 0; count of bases not matched to a gene: 5. The CDR3 contains 14 residues. Germline CDR1 is DFQATT and CDR2 is SNEGSKA (reference sequence). The chain's CDR3 is CSARGGGPSYEQYF. CDR3 nucleotide sequence: TGCAGTGCTAGGGGGGGAGGGCCCTCCTACGAGCAGTACTTC.

The rearrangement uses TRBV10-3 and TRBJ2-7; TRBD2 agrees at 11 bases. The germline CDR1 and CDR2 sequences are ENHRY and SYGVKD. V trimming: 2 bases; J trimming: 7 bases; junction bases outside the gene matches: 10. The CDR3 runs 16 residues. Here the CDR3 reads CAISEDRTSGPWEQYF. The CDR3 DNA follows: TGTGCCATCAGTGAGGACAGGACTAGCGGGCCTTGGGAGCAGTACTTC.

This clonotype was seen a few times. The V call is TRBV6-2 or TRBV6-3, the J call TRBJ2-3; TRBD1 might be the D (6 bases). V gave up 6 bases and J gave up 0 bases, with 13 bases separating them. This CDR3 is 15 amino acids long. Germline V gene data show CDR1 as MNHEY and CDR2 as SVGEGT. DNA for the CDR3: TGTGCCAGCAGCTCCCGGACAGCTAGCACAGATACGCAGTATTTT. Protein sequence: CASSSRTASTDTQYF.

This clonotype was counted ten times or more. This chain links TRBV29-1 with TRBJ1-1; possibly TRBD1 for D (5 bases). This CDR3 is built from 13 residues. V was clipped by 7 bases and J by 5 bases, with 17 bases between them. CDR1 is SQVTM and CDR2 is ANQGSEA in the germline V gene. DNA for the CDR3: TGCAGCGCCAGGTGGGGGGTTGGAACTGAAGCTTTCTTT. It encodes CSARWGVGTEAFF.

This clonotype was observed a handful of times. This chain joins TRBV30 and TRBJ1-2; TRBD1 matches at 10 bases. CDR3 length: 18 amino acids. Germline V gene sequence: CDR1 GTSNPN, CDR2 SVGIG (reference sequence). V shed 0 bases and J 5 bases; nucleotides not matched to a gene: 15. The CDR3 sequence is CAWSVLLIGDRGDYGYTF. As DNA, the CDR3 is TGTGCCTGGAGTGTACTTCTAATCGGGGACAGGGGAGATTATGGCTACACCTTC.

The chain carries TRBV15 and TRBJ2-6, with D uncertain. Looked up from germline, CDR1 is LNHNV and CDR2 is YYDKDF (reference sequence). The CDR3 is 15 residues long. Trimming took off 1 base at V and 0 bases at J, with 4 bases between the two ends. CDR3 protein: CATSRARSGANVLTF. The CDR3 nucleotides are TGTGCCACCAGCAGAGCCCGCTCTGGGGCCAACGTCCTGACTTTC. Based on the CDR3 plus reference TRBV15 and TRBJ2-6, the full variable domain is DAMVIQNPRYQVTQFGKPVTLSCSQTLNHNVMYWYQQKSSQAPKLLFHYYDKDFNNEADTPDNFQSRRPNTSFCFLDIRSPGLGDTAMYLCATSRARSGANVLTFGAGSRLTVL.

This clonotype has more than one count but fewer than ten. The chain uses TRBV5-1 and TRBJ2-1; D not certain. CDR1 is SGHRS and CDR2 is YFSETQ in the germline V gene. V lost 5 bases and J lost 0, with 6 bases in between. This CDR3 region has 13 residues. CDR3 in DNA: TGCGCCAGCAGACACATCTCCTACAATGAGCAGTTCTTC. This translates into CASRHISYNEQFF.

V gene TRBV5-6 combines with J gene TRBJ2-1, with TRBD2 as a possible D gene (5 bases). V gave up 2 bases and J gave up 4 bases, with 13 bases separating them. The CDR3 is made up of 15 amino acids. CDR1 is SGHDT, CDR2 YYEEEE, per germline. The CDR3 coding sequence is TGTGCCAGCAGCTTTTCAGGCGAGCGGTACAATGAGCAGTTCTTC. Its translation is CASSFSGERYNEQFF.

This clonotype was observed a handful of times. The rearrangement joins TRBV6-9 to TRBJ1-1; D perhaps matches TRBD1 (6 bases). The germline V gene encodes CDR1 MNHGY and CDR2 SVAAGI. CDR3 length: 13 residues. With 6 bases removed from V and 2 bases from J, the gap between germline ends came to 10 bases. In nucleotides, the CDR3 is TGTGCCAGCAGCGGACAGCGAAACACTGAAGCTTTCTTT. Translated: CASSGQRNTEAFF.

The V gene is TRBV10-2, the J gene TRBJ2-2; TRBD2 aligns across 13 bases. Germline trimming cut 11 bases from V and 9 bases from J; bases unmatched to any gene: 9. Germline CDR1 reads WSHSY; CDR2 reads SAAADI. This CDR3 spans 14 amino acids. CDR3: CAGRTSGSARELFF. DNA for the CDR3: TGCGCCGGGAGGACTAGCGGGAGCGCCCGGGAGCTGTTTTTT.

This clonotype turned up a few times. This chain connects TRBV13 to TRBJ2-7; TRBD2 matches 8 bases. Germline-derived CDR1 and CDR2 are PRHDT and FYEKMQ (reference sequence). This CDR3 has 13 residues. V gave up 5 bases and J gave up 6 bases; unmatched junction bases: 6. CDR3 residues: CASSARTSSEQYF. Here the CDR3 DNA reads TGTGCCAGCAGCGCCCGGACTAGCAGCGAGCAGTACTTC. Based on the CDR3 plus reference TRBV13 and TRBJ2-7, the full variable domain is AAGVIQSPRHLIKEKRETATLKCYPIPRHDTVYWYQQGPGQDPQFLISFYEKMQSDKGSIPDRFSAQQFSDYHSELNMSSLELGDSALYFCASSARTSSEQYFGPGTRLTVT.

CDR3 nucleotide sequence: TGTGCCAGCAGTTACTCCGCGGAGCGGGGATATTTTTCCAGCTCCTACAATGAGCAGTTCTTC. Its protein is CASSYSAERGYFSSSYNEQFF. The V gene is TRBV6-5, the J gene TRBJ2-1, with 7 positions matching TRBD2. V trimming: 0 bases; J trimming: 0 bases; junction bases outside the gene matches: 17. This CDR3 has 21 amino acids. Germline V gives CDR1 MNHEY, CDR2 SVGAGI.

This clonotype has a handful of counts. The chain employs TRBV9 and TRBJ2-6; 10 positions match TRBD1. V gave up 0 bases and J gave up 0 bases; unmatched junction bases: 0. The V gene's germline CDR1 is SGDLS and CDR2 YYNGEE. This CDR3 contains 17 residues. CDR3 sequence: CASSVGTGGSGANVLTF. In nucleotides, the CDR3 is TGTGCCAGCAGCGTAGGGACAGGGGGCTCTGGGGCCAACGTCCTGACTTTC. Based on the CDR3 plus reference TRBV9 and TRBJ2-6, the full variable domain is DSGVTQTPKHLITATGQRVTLRCSPRSGDLSVYWYQQSLDQGLQFLIQYYNGEERAKGNILERFSAQQFPDLHSELNLSSLELGDSALYFCASSVGTGGSGANVLTFGAGSRLTVL.

The chain uses TRBV29-1 and TRBJ2-5; 9 nucleotides line up with TRBD1. J gave up 5 bases and V 5 bases, and 6 bases lay outside the gene matches. CDR3 length: 13 residues. Germline V lookup: CDR1 SQVTM, CDR2 ANQGSEA. The CDR3, as DNA: TGCAGCGTTCGGACAGGGGCGGAGGAGACCCAGTACTTC. Its protein product is CSVRTGAEETQYF.

A single count supports this clonotype. The chain recombines TRBV19 with TRBJ1-1; TRBD1 matches 7 bases. This CDR3 comprises 13 residues. Germline loops: CDR1 LNHDA, CDR2 SQIVND (reference sequence). The V gene end was trimmed by 8 bases and the J gene end by 6 bases; junction bases not matched to a gene: 9. CDR3 sequence (DNA): TGTGCCAGTGACCGGGACAGTGGCGCTGAAGCTTTCTTT. As protein: CASDRDSGAEAFF.

This clonotype was detected only a few times. This chain links TRBV18 with TRBJ2-3; D tentatively fits TRBD1 or TRBD2 (5 bases each). Per germline, CDR1 KGHSH and CDR2 LQKENI. The CDR3 covers 12 residues. V lost 2 bases and J 11 bases, leaving 11 bases between the germline ends. CDR3 amino acids: CASSPERDRQYF. The CDR3 DNA reads as TGTGCCAGCTCACCAGAACGGGACCGGCAGTATTTT.

This clonotype was observed a handful of times. This chain joins TRBV19 and TRBJ2-1, with 11 bases aligning to TRBD1. This CDR3 is built from 16 residues. With 3 bases clipped from V and 8 bases from J, the junction kept 9 bases outside the gene matches. Germline V gives CDR1 LNHDA, CDR2 SQIVND (reference sequence). The CDR3 region has the DNA TGTGCCAGTAGTATCACCGGACAGGGGGCTCGGGATGAGCAGTTCTTC. The encoded protein is CASSITGQGARDEQFF.

This clonotype was observed at least ten times. The rearrangement joins TRBV2 to TRBJ2-7; D is possibly TRBD1 or TRBD2 (5 bases each). This CDR3 is 15 amino acids long. Trimming cost V 1 base and J 5 bases, with 15 bases left between them. Looked up from germline, CDR1 is SNHLY and CDR2 is FYNNEI. The CDR3 nucleotides read TGTGCCAGCAGTGAAGAGAGGGCAGGGTCCAACGAGCAGTACTTC. As protein: CASSEERAGSNEQYF.

The rearrangement joins TRBV5-6 to TRBJ2-3; 9 nucleotides agree with TRBD2. The CDR3 loop spans 17 amino acids. The J segment lost 0 bases and the V segment lost 4 bases, leaving 9 bases of the junction unmatched. Germline CDR1 and CDR2: SGHDT and YYEEEE. The CDR3 loop is CASSPTLTSGSTDTQYF. CDR3 DNA sequence: TGTGCCAGCAGCCCTACCTTGACTAGCGGTAGCACAGATACGCAGTATTTT. The full variable domain, completed using reference TRBV5-6 and TRBJ2-3, is DAGVTQSPTHLIKTRGQQVTLRCSPKSGHDTVSWYQQALGQGPQFIFQYYEEEERQRGNFPDRFSGHQFPNYSSELNVNALLLGDSALYLCASSPTLTSGSTDTQYFGPGTRLTVL.

This clonotype was recorded many times. The gene calls are TRBV6-4 and TRBJ2-2, with D maybe TRBD2 (5 bases). Trimming removed 3 bases at V and 8 bases at J, with 10 bases between. The CDR3 has 13 amino acids. Per the germline V gene, CDR1 is MRHNA and CDR2 is SNTAGT. CDR3 residues: CASSERATGELFF. CDR3 coding DNA: TGTGCCAGCAGTGAGAGGGCGACAGGGGAGCTGTTTTTT.

This clonotype was recorded many times. The chain is built from TRBV6-2 or TRBV6-3 and TRBJ2-3; D is unresolved. V was shortened by 6 bases and J by 6 bases, with 10 bases between the two germline ends. Looked up from germline, CDR1 is MNHEY and CDR2 is SVGEGT. The CDR3 runs 12 residues. Here the CDR3 reads CASRALADTQYF. CDR3 DNA sequence: TGTGCCAGCAGGGCCCTTGCGGATACGCAGTATTTT.

This clonotype occurred a few times. The J gene is TRBJ1-2, the V gene TRBV18; maybe TRBD1 (5 bases). The ends were cut back, 0 bases at V and 6 bases at J, with 11 bases in the middle. Germline CDR1 and CDR2: KGHSH and LQKENI. The CDR3 totals 14 residues. CDR3 amino acids: CASSPPAREDGYTF. Here the CDR3 DNA reads TGTGCCAGCTCACCACCCGCCAGGGAAGATGGCTACACCTTC.

The V call is TRBV9, the J call TRBJ1-5, with D unclear. V was clipped by 2 bases and J by 3 bases, with 15 bases between them. From germline, CDR1 is SGDLS and CDR2 YYNGEE. The CDR3 is 16 amino acids. DNA of the CDR3: TGTGCCAGCAGCGTGGGCCCGGATGCCCCCAATCAGCCCCAGCATTTT. Translating gives CASSVGPDAPNQPQHF.

This clonotype appeared many times. The V and J genes are TRBV6-5 and TRBJ1-1; no clear D. The V end was cut by 0 bases, the J end by 6 bases, with 11 bases between. Germline V gene data show CDR1 as MNHEY and CDR2 as SVGAGI. The CDR3 covers 14 residues. In nucleotides, the CDR3 is TGTGCCAGCAGTTACTCGCCGCCGAGCGCTGAAGCTTTCTTT. Amino acid sequence: CASSYSPPSAEAFF.

This clonotype was detected a few times. J is TRBJ1-4 and V is TRBV2; 10 bases align to TRBD1. Per germline, CDR1 SNHLY and CDR2 FYNNEI. With V trimmed by 6 bases and J by 8 bases, 3 bases remained unmatched. CDR3 length: 13 residues. The CDR3 here is CASRVDRGEKLFF. The CDR3 nucleotides read TGTGCCAGCAGAGTGGACAGGGGGGAAAAACTGTTTTTT.